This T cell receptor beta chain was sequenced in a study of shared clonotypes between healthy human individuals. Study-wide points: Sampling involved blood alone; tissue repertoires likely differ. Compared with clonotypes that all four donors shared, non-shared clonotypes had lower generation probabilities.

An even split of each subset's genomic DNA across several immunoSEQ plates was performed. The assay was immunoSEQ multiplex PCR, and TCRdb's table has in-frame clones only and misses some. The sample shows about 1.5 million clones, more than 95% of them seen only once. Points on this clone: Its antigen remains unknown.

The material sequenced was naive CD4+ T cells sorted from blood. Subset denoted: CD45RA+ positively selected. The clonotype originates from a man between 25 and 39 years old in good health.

CDR3 loop: CASSWRTATDTQYF. Written as DNA, the CDR3 is TGCGCCAGCAGCTGGAGGACAGCCACAGATACGCAGTATTTT. V is TRBV5-1 and J is TRBJ2-3; the D gene is possibly TRBD1 (6 bases). Germline assignment: CDR1 SGHRS and CDR2 YFSETQ. The CDR3 loop spans 14 amino acids. Trimming left V 3 bases short and J 2 bases short, with 10 bases between.